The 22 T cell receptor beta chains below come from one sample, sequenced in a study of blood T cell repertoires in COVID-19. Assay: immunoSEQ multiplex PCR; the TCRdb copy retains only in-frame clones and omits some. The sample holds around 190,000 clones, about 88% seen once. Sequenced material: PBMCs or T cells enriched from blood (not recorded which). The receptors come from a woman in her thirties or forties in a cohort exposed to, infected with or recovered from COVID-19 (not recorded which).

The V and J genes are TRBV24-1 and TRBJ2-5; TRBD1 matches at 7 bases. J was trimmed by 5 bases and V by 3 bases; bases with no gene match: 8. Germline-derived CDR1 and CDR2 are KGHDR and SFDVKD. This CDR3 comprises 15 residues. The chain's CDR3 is CATSDRGGVVETQYF. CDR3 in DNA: TGTGCCACCAGTGATCGAGGGGGCGTGGTCGAGACCCAGTACTTC.

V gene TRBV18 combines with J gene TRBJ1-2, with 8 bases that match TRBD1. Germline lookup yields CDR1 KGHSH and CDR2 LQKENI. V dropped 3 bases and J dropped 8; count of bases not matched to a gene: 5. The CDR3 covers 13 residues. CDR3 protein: CASSPTGAMGYTF. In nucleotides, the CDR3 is TGTGCCAGCTCACCGACAGGGGCTATGGGCTACACCTTC. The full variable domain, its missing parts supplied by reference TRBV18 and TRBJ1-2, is NAGVMQNPRHLVRRRGQEARLRCSPMKGHSHVYWYRQLPEEGLKFMVYLQKENIIDESGMPKERFSAEFPKEGPSILRIQQVVRGDSAAYFCASSPTGAMGYTFGSGTRLTVV.

CDR3 nucleotide sequence: TGCGCCAGCAGCCACCGCGAAGTGTCAACTGAAGCTTTCTTT. Protein sequence: CASSHREVSTEAFF. V is TRBV5-1 and J is TRBJ1-1; the D is unclear. This CDR3 has 14 amino acids. CDR1 SGHRS and CDR2 YFSETQ come from the germline V gene. V gave up 4 bases and J gave up 5 bases, with 15 bases separating them.

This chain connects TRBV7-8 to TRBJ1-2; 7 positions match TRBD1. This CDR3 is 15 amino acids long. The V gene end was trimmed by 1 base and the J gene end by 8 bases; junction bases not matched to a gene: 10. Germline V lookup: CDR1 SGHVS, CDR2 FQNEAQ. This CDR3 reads CASSLEGTGVVGYTF. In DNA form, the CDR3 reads TGTGCCAGCAGCTTAGAAGGAACAGGGGTGGTGGGCTACACCTTC. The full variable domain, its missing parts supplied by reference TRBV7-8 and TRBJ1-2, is GAGVSQSPRYKVAKRGQDVALRCDPISGHVSLFWYQQALGQGPEFLTYFQNEAQLDKSGLPSDRFFAERPEGSVSTLKIQRTQQEDSAVYLCASSLEGTGVVGYTFGSGTRLTVV.

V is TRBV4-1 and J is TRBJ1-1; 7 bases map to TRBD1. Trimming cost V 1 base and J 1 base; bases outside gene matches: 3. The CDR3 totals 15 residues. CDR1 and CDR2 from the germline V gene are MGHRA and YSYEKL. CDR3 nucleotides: TGCGCCAGCAGCCAAGGGGACAGATCGAACACTGAAGCTTTCTTT. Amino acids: CASSQGDRSNTEAFF.

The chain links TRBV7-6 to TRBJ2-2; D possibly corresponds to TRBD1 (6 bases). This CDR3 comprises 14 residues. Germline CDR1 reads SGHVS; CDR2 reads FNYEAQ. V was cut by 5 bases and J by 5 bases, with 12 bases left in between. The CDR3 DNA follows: TGTGCCAGCAGCCCCGGGGACAAAACCGGGGAGCTGTTTTTT. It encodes CASSPGDKTGELFF.

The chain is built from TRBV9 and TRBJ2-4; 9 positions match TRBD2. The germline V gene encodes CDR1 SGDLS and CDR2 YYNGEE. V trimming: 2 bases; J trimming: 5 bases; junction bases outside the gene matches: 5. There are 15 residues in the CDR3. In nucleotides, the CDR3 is TGTGCCAGCAGCGTTAGCGGGAGTCAGGAAAACATTCAGTACTTC. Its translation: CASSVSGSQENIQYF.

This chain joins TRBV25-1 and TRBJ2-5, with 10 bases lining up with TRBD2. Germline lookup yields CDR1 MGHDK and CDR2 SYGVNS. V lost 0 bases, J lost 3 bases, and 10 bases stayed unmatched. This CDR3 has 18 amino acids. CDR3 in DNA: TGTGCCAGCAGTGAATATGGTTCCCCTAGCGGGGGAAAAGAGACCCAGTACTTC. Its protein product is CASSEYGSPSGGKETQYF.

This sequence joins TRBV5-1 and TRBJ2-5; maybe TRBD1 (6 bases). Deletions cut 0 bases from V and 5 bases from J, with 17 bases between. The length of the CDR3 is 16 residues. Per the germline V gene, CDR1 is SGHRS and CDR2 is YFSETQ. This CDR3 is CASSLVGQGRWETQYF. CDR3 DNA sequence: TGCGCCAGCAGCTTGGTGGGGCAGGGGAGATGGGAGACCCAGTACTTC.

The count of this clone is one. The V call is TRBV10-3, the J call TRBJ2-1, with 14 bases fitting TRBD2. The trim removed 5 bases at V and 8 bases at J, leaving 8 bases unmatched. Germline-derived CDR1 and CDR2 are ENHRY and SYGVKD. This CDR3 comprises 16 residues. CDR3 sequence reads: CAISPGTSGRGDEQFF. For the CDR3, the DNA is TGTGCCATCAGTCCCGGGACTAGCGGGAGAGGGGATGAGCAGTTCTTC.

Here the CDR3 reads CASSLVGGEPHQPQHF. The CDR3 DNA is TGTGCCAGCAGCTTAGTAGGGGGGGAACCCCATCAGCCCCAGCATTTT. V is TRBV7-6 and J is TRBJ1-5, with D perhaps matching TRBD1 (6 bases). V was pared by 1 base and J by 5 bases, with 15 bases between. Germline V gives CDR1 SGHVS, CDR2 FNYEAQ. There are 16 residues in the CDR3. Full variable domain (outside the CDR3, taken from reference TRBV7-6 and TRBJ1-5): GAGVSQSPRYKVTKRGQDVALRCDPISGHVSLYWYRQALGQGPEFLTYFNYEAQQDKSGLPNDRFSAERPEGSISTLTIQRTEQRDSAMYRCASSLVGGEPHQPQHFGDGTRLSIL.

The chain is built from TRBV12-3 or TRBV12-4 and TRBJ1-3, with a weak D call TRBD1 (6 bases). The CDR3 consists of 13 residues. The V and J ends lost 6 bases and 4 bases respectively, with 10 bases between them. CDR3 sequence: CASRLGAGNTIYF. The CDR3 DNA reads TGTGCCAGCAGGTTGGGGGCAGGAAACACCATATATTTT.

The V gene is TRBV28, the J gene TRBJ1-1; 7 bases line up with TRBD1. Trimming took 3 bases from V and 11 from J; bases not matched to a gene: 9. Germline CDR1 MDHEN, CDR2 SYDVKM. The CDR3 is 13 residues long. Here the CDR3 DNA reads TGTGCCAGCAGTTTCAACAGGGGCCTTGGGGCTTTCTTT. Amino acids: CASSFNRGLGAFF.

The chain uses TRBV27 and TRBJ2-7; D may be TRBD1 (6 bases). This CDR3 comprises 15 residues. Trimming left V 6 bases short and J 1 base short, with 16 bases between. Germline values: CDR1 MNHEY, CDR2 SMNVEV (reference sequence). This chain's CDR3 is CASSRGDRPSYEQYF. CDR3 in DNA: TGTGCCAGCAGCCGAGGAGACAGGCCGTCCTACGAGCAGTACTTC.

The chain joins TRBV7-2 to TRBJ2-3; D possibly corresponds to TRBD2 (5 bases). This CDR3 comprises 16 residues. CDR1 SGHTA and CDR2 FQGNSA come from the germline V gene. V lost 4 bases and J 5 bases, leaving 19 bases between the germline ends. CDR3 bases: TGTGCCAGCAGCTCTATCTGGGTGGAGGAAATAGATACGCAGTATTTT. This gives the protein CASSSIWVEEIDTQYF.

CDR3 coding DNA: TGCGCCAGCAGCAGCGTGGCCCCAAACCGCGCTGGCTACACCTTC. It is translated as CASSSVAPNRAGYTF. This rearrangement joins TRBV5-1 to TRBJ1-2; no clear D. The CDR3 is 15 amino acids. The germline CDR1 and CDR2 sequences are SGHRS and YFSETQ. V was cut by 4 bases and J by 7 bases, with 20 bases left in between.

CDR3 bases: TGTGCCCAAGCGGGTCTCAATGAGCAGTTCTTC. Residues: CAQAGLNEQFF. The rearrangement links TRBV30 to TRBJ2-1; tentatively, D is TRBD2 (6 bases). The germline gives CDR1 GTSNPN, CDR2 SVGIG (reference sequence). V was shortened by 8 bases and J by 6 bases, with 11 bases between the two germline ends. The CDR3 runs to 11 residues.

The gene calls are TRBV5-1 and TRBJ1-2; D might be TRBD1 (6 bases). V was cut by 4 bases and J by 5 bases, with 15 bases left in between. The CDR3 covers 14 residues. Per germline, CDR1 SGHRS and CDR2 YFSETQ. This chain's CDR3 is CASSNGQFLYGYTF. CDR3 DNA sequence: TGCGCCAGCAGCAACGGACAGTTTTTATATGGCTACACCTTC.

The CDR3 spells CASSTLNRVAGYTF. Written as DNA, the CDR3 is TGTGCCAGTAGTACCCTTAACAGGGTAGCTGGCTACACCTTC. The chain uses TRBV19 and TRBJ1-2; D possibly corresponds to TRBD1 (6 bases). V was trimmed by 4 bases and J by 7 bases, leaving 16 bases between them. Germline CDR1 and CDR2: LNHDA and SQIVND (reference sequence). CDR3 size: 14 residues.

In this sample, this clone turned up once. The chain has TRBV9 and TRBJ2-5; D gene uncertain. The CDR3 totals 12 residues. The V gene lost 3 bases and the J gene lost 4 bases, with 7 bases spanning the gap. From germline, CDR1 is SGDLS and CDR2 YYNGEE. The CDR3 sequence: CASSAHGETQYF. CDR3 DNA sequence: TGTGCCAGCAGCGCCCACGGAGAGACCCAGTACTTC.

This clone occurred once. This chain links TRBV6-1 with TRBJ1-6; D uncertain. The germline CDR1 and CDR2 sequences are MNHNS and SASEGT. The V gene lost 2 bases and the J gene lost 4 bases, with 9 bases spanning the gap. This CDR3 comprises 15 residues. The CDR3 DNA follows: TGTGCCAGCAGTGAATTAGGCAGGTATAATTCACCCCTCCACTTT. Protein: CASSELGRYNSPLHF.

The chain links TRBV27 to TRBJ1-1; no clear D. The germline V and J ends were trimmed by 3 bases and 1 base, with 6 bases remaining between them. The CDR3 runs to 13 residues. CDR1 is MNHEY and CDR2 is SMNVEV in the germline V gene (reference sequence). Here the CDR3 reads CASSFYRNTEAFF. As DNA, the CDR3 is TGTGCCAGCAGTTTCTATCGGAACACTGAAGCTTTCTTT.